These T cell receptor beta chains were read from a single sample in a study of blood T cell repertoires in COVID-19. The protocol was immunoSEQ multiplex PCR, while the TCRdb copy is restricted to in-frame clones and leaves out a portion. Seen here are around 100,000 clones, 80% observed once, and the top ten hold 9% to 13%. Sequenced sample: peripheral blood. These receptors were taken from a woman aged 65 to 85 with acute or convalescent COVID-19. The CDR3 runs from the conserved cysteine through the conserved F or W. Each record gives: clone size, D gene, J gene, V gene, CDR3 DNA, CDR3 protein. A D gene is named only where the DNA matches it firmly. Some rows have no size entry. The others give once, few or many, or a class for an expanded clone.

size: once; D: TRBD1; J: TRBJ2-7; V: TRBV14; DNA: TGTGCCAGCAGCCACCGACCGGGACAGGGAAGATCCTACGAGCAGTACTTC; CDR3: CASSHRPGQGRSYEQYF
size: few; D: NA; J: TRBJ1-5; V: TRBV3-1/TRBV3-2; DNA: TGTGCCAGCAGCCAAGGTTCAGCGAGCTTGGAGCCCCAGCATTTT; CDR3: CASSQGSASLEPQHF
size: NA; D: NA; J: TRBJ2-2; V: TRBV20-1; DNA: TGCAGTGCTAGTAGTAGGGGATCGAACACCGGGGAGCTGTTTTTT; CDR3: CSASSRGSNTGELFF
size: NA; D: TRBD1; J: TRBJ1-2; V: TRBV3-1/TRBV3-2; DNA: TGTGCCAGCAGCCTTGTTCAGGGGGCAGGCGGCTACACCTTC; CDR3: CASSLVQGAGGYTF
size: NA; D: NA; J: TRBJ2-3; V: TRBV5-1; DNA: TGCGCCAGCAGCTTGGTTCCAGGGGTAGCAGATACGCAGTATTTT; CDR3: CASSLVPGVADTQYF
size: few; D: TRBD1; J: TRBJ2-1; V: TRBV10-2; DNA: TGCGCCAGCAGTGCCGGGACAGGGCTCGACAATGAGCAGTTCTTC; CDR3: CASSAGTGLDNEQFF
size: NA; D: TRBD2; J: TRBJ2-1; V: TRBV5-8; DNA: TGTGCCAGCAGCTTTCAGCCGGGGGGAGGGCAGTTCTTC; CDR3: CASSFQPGGGQFF
size: once; D: NA; J: TRBJ1-2; V: TRBV3-1/TRBV3-2; DNA: TGTGCCAGCAGCCAAGATGAGGCAGGGCGTGGCTACACCTTC; CDR3: CASSQDEAGRGYTF
size: NA; D: NA; J: TRBJ1-2; V: TRBV7-9; DNA: TGTGCCAGCACCGAAAACAGAAATGGCTACACCTTC; CDR3: CASTENRNGYTF
size: NA; D: NA; J: TRBJ2-2; V: TRBV7-6; DNA: TGTGCCAGCAGCTTAGTAGTGGCGACAGAAACTGACGGGGAGCTGTTTTTT; CDR3: CASSLVVATETDGELFF
size: once; D: TRBD1; J: TRBJ2-2; V: TRBV11-2; DNA: TGTGCCAGCAGCTTAGGGGCCAGACAGGGAATGATGTTTTTT; CDR3: CASSLGARQGMMFF
size: NA; D: NA; J: TRBJ1-2; V: TRBV5-1; DNA: TGCGCCAGCAGCTCGTCACTTCAGGGATCCGAGGGCTACACCTTC; CDR3: CASSSSLQGSEGYTF
size: NA; D: TRBD1; J: TRBJ2-1; V: TRBV9; DNA: TGTGCCAGCAGCGTAGTGCAGGGGGCGGGATACAATGAGCAGTTCTTC; CDR3: CASSVVQGAGYNEQFF
size: NA; D: NA; J: TRBJ2-3; V: TRBV5-1; DNA: TGCGCCAGCAGCCTAGATAGACTCACAGATACGCAGTATTTT; CDR3: CASSLDRLTDTQYF
size: NA; D: TRBD1; J: TRBJ1-2; V: TRBV4-3; DNA: TGCGCCAGCAGCCCGGGACAGGGAAAATATGGCTACACCTTC; CDR3: CASSPGQGKYGYTF
size: NA; D: TRBD2; J: TRBJ2-1; V: TRBV3-1/TRBV3-2; DNA: TGTGCCAGCAGCCGTCCCAGCGGGGGGGCGTATGAGCAGTTCTTC; CDR3: CASSRPSGGAYEQFF
size: NA; D: TRBD2; J: TRBJ2-3; V: TRBV5-1; DNA: TGCGCCAGCAGCCTGGGGCCCTTTCTAGCGGGCACAGATACGCAGTATTTT; CDR3: CASSLGPFLAGTDTQYF